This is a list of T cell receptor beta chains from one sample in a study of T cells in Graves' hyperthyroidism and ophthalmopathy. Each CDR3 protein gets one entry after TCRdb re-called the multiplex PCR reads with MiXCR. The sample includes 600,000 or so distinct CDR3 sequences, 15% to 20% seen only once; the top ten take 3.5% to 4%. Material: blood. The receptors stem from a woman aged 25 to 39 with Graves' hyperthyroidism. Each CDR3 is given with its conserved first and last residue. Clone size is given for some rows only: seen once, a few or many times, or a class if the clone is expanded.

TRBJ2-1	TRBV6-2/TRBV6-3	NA	CASSGELLYNEQFF
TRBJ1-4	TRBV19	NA	CASSIDRGRREKLFF
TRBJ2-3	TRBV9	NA	CASSVQASGGPDTQYF
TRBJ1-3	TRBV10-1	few	CASNPGWGNTIYF
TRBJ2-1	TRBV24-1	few	CATRNWREGLKGYNEQFF
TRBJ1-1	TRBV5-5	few	CASSRPGTVNTEAFF
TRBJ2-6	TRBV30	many	CAWSGGVGANVLTF
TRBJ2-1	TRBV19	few	CASSHPDNEQFF
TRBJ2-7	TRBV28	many	CASSPRGTTYEQYF
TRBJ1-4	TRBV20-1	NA	CGVSDRHTTNEKLFF
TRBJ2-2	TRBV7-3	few	CASSPPRTSGNTGELFF
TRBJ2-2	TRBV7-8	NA	CASSPFVGLAGTGELFF
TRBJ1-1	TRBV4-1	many	CASSQAGWAGEDTEAFF
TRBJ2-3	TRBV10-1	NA	CASSGLIPGAGSTDTQYF
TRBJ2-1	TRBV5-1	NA	CASSSSGQNEQFF
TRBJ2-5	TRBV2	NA	CASSGLAGPGQTQYF
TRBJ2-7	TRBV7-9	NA	CASSLLGQASHEQYF
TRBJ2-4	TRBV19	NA	CASSNGGAQNIQYF
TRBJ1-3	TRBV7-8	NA	CASSPWGQGDGNTIYF
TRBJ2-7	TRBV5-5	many	CASSANPGQGAYEQYF
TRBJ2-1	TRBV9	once	CASSPLSGTSPYNEQFF
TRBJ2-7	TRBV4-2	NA	CASSDAGATYEQYF
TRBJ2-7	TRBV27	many	CASSSTASYEQYF
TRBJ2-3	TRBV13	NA	CASSFPGGRLPDTQYF
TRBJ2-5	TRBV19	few	CASSIVPQETQYF
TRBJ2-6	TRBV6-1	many	CASTDKVGRVTSGANVLTF
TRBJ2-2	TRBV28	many	CASRHPGLAGEWGELFF
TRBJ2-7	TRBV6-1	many	CASSPTSGRIKGSYEQYF
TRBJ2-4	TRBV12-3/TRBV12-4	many	CASSLPGDIQYF
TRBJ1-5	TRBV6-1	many	CASSTSYRGSNQPQHF
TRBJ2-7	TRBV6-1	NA	CASTADEISYEQYF
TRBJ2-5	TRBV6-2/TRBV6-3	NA	CASNYRELQETQYF
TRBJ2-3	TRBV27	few	CASSLPGLLGTDTQYF
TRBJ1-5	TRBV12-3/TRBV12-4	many	CASSFDWGAGQPQHF
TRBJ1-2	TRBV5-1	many	CASSLEAGNYGYTF
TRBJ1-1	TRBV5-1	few	CASSLGGGLLNTEAFF
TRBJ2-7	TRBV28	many	CASGEHAGGPYEQYF
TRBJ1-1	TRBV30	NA	CAWTLGLSEAFF
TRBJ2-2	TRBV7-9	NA	CASRPGTGSKNTGELFF
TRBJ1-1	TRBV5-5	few	CASKLSGLTEAFF
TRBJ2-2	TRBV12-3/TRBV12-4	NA	CASTASGANTGELFF
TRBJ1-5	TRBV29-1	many	CSVVDGNQPQHF
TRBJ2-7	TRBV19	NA	CASSSTSREQYF
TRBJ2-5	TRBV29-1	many	CSVEYGLAGKETQYF